A single sample gave rise to the 4 T cell receptor delta chains below, sequenced in a study of gamma-delta T cells after stem cell transplantation (dated by TCRdb to the mid-2010s). Library preparation was by RT-PCR. The run used an Illumina MiSeq. The public reads were reprocessed by TCRdb using CATT, and rows of matching DNA were later combined. Present in this sample are about 1,300 delta-chain clones, 6% to 9.5% of which were seen just once. The leading ten clones occupy roughly 56% of the sample. Sample: gamma-delta T cells. These receptors were obtained from a human donor. It is not recorded whose cells these are; they may come from a transplant donor.

This clone was found a few times. A single base is all that separates this from a far larger clone, so a read error is likely. V is TRDV2 and J is TRDJ1, with 11 bases identical to TRDD3. With V trimmed by 5 bases and J by 0 bases, 28 bases remained unmatched. Germline V gene data show CDR1 as GEAIGNYY and CDR2 as EKD. This CDR3 has 23 residues. The CDR3 nucleotides read TGTGCCTGTGGCCCGCTCTCCCACCGGGTGGGGGATACGAGTTCTTATGACACCGATAAACTCATCTTT. The encoded protein is CACGPLSHRVGDTSSYDTDKLIF.

By sample fraction, this clone is large. Other DNA sequences within the sample encode an identical CDR3. V usage is TRDV2 and J usage is TRDJ1, with D hard to call. V dropped 0 bases and J dropped 0 bases, with 10 bases sitting between them. The CDR3 consists of 15 residues. Looked up from germline, CDR1 is GEAIGNYY and CDR2 is EKD. The CDR3 nucleotides read TGTGCCTGTGACACCGTAGGCACGTACACCGATAAACTCATCTTT. Protein sequence: CACDTVGTYTDKLIF.

This clone was observed a handful of times. Just one base apart from a much larger clone, this may be a read error. The rearrangement uses TRDV2 and TRDJ1; 12 bases fit TRDD3. CDR1 is GEAIGNYY and CDR2 is EKD in the germline V gene. Unmatched junction bases numbered 2, after V lost 0 bases and J lost 1 base. The CDR3 runs to 16 residues. CDR3 nucleotide sequence: TGTGCCTGTGACACCACCTGGGGGATACGCACCGATAAACTCATCTTT. It translates to CACDTTWGIRTDKLIF.

This clone came up a few times. TCRdb pairs this DNA with a much larger clone's protein that differs at residue 11, likely a read error; the protein shown was translated from the DNA. The chain is built from TRDV2 and TRDJ3; a weak D match, TRDD3 (6 bases). This CDR3 is built from 18 residues. Germline V gives CDR1 GEAIGNYY, CDR2 EKD. The CDR3 here is CACDTAGASSRDTRQMFF. The CDR3 nucleotides read TGTGCCTGTGACACCGCTGGGGCCTCCTCCCGGGACACCCGACAGATGTTTTTC.